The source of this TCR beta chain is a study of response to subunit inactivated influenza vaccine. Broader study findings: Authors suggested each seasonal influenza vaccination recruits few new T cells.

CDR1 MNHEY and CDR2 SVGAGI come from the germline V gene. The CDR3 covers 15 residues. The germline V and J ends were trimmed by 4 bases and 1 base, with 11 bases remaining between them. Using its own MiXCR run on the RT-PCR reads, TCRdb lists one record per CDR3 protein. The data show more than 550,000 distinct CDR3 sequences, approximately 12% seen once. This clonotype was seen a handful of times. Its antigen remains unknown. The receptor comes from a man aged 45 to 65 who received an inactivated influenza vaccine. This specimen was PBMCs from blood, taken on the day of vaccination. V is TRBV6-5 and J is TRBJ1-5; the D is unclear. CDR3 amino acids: CASSSMDGSNQPQHF. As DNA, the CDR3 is TGTGCCAGCAGTTCTATGGACGGAAGCAATCAGCCCCAGCATTTT.